This T cell receptor beta chain was identified during a study of T-cell reconstitution after alpha-beta-depleted transplantation in children. Findings and limits, study-wide: Reportedly, only several hundred clones from non-depleted graft cells drove alpha-beta T-cell counts at about two months. One year after transplant, T-cell counts and diversity came mostly from newly produced T cells. The study traced high day-60 TCRbeta diversity in some patients to surviving recipient T cells and thymic progenitors.

There are 13 residues in the CDR3. Looked up from germline, CDR1 is SGHRS and CDR2 is YFSETQ. On this clonotype itself: Its antigen is unknown. One end of the junction does not line up with germline, which may come from a read error.

For TCRbeta, the library was prepared with unique molecular identifiers. TCRdb used MiXCR to reprocess the PCR reads, holding one entry per CDR3 protein. The sample consists of approximately 500,000 distinct CDR3 sequences, 25% to 30% of them appearing once. This clonotype was obtained from a boy under two years old with Wiskott-Aldrich syndrome, due to receive a stem cell transplant. Sequenced here: PBMCs, sampled before TCRalphabeta/CD19-depleted stem cell transplant. The chain joins TRBV5-1 to TRBJ2-5; D could derive from TRBD1 or TRBD2 (5 bases each). DNA of the CDR3: TGCGCCAGCAGCTTGGGAGGGGAAGAGACCCGGTACTTC. Translated: CASSLGGEETRYF.